A selection of T cell receptor beta chains follows, all from one sample in a study of yellow fever vaccine responses in identical twins. MiXCR was run by TCRdb on the RT-PCR reads, yielding one entry per CDR3 protein. The profile shows some 16,000 distinct CDR3 sequences, roughly 80% of them singletons. The source was T cells from blood (PBMCs), unsorted or a sorted subset (not recorded which), collected before or after yellow fever vaccination (not recorded which). Receptors were obtained from a young woman who received the yellow fever vaccine. Both conserved end residues are part of each CDR3. D genes are given only for firm matches. For some rows the clone size is stated as once, few or many, or as a class when expanded; others skip it.

DNA | CDR3 | V | size | J | D
TGCAGTGCTAGGACTAGCGGGGGAACCTACGAGCAGTACTTC | CSARTSGGTYEQYF | TRBV20-1 | - | TRBJ2-7 | TRBD2
TGTGCCATCAGTGACAGGGATGAGCAGTTCTTC | CAISDRDEQFF | TRBV10-3 | few | TRBJ2-1 | -
TGTGCCACCAGCAGTTCAGAGCCTCAAGAGACCCAGTACTTC | CATSSSEPQETQYF | TRBV15 | - | TRBJ2-5 | -
TGTGCCAGCAGAACCAGGACAGGGGGAGGCTACGAGCAGTACTTC | CASRTRTGGGYEQYF | TRBV27 | few | TRBJ2-7 | TRBD1
TGTGCCAGCAGCGAGGCGGGATGGGCGGTGGGCCCCACAGATACGCAGTATTTT | CASSEAGWAVGPTDTQYF | TRBV9 | - | TRBJ2-3 | -
TGTGCCAGCAGCTTGGAATTGGGGGAAAGGGAGACCCAGTACTTC | CASSLELGERETQYF | TRBV11-1 | once | TRBJ2-5 | -
TGCGCCAGCAGCACGGGAGACACAGATACGCAGTATTTT | CASSTGDTDTQYF | TRBV5-1 | - | TRBJ2-3 | -
TGTGCCTGGAGTGTATTAGAGACCCAGTACTTC | CAWSVLETQYF | TRBV30 | - | TRBJ2-5 | -
TGCGCCAGCAGCCAAGTCCACGACTCCTACGAGCAGTACTTC | CASSQVHDSYEQYF | TRBV4-1 | few | TRBJ2-7 | -
TGTGCCACCAGCAGAGATCTCTCGGTATCCGCTGCAGATACGCAGTATTTT | CATSRDLSVSAADTQYF | TRBV15 | - | TRBJ2-3 | -
TGTGCCAGCAGACAACCAGAGGGAGTCTATGGCTACACCTTC | CASRQPEGVYGYTF | TRBV6-1 | - | TRBJ1-2 | -
TGTGCCAGCAGGGGCCCCAGGGGAGCGCAGCCCCAGCATTTT | CASRGPRGAQPQHF | TRBV7-2 | few | TRBJ1-5 | -
TGTGCCAGCAGCGCCACTAGCGGGGCCTACAATGAGCAGTTCTTC | CASSATSGAYNEQFF | TRBV13 | few | TRBJ2-1 | TRBD2
TGCGCCAGCAGTGAGGGGACAGGCCTAAACTATGGCTACACCTTC | CASSEGTGLNYGYTF | TRBV10-1 | few | TRBJ1-2 | TRBD1
TGCAGCGTTGCCCCCATTGGCAATGAGCAGTTCTTC | CSVAPIGNEQFF | TRBV29-1 | - | TRBJ2-1 | -
TGTGCCAGCAAGGAGGACCTCTTTACAAATGAGCAGTTCTTC | CASKEDLFTNEQFF | TRBV2 | - | TRBJ2-1 | -
TGCGCCAGCAGCTCCGGGACGACTTTGGGGCCCCAGCATTTT | CASSSGTTLGPQHF | TRBV4-1 | - | TRBJ1-5 | -
TGTGCCAGCAGCCCGTTCCCCCCTAGCGTAACGAACACCGGGGAGCTGTTTTTT | CASSPFPPSVTNTGELFF | TRBV11-3 | - | TRBJ2-2 | -
TGCAGTGCTAGCGCCTGGGCGGGAGCGGGAAACACCATATATTTT | CSASAWAGAGNTIYF | TRBV20-1 | - | TRBJ1-3 | -
TGCAGCGTTGAAGGGGCCTTGGCGACAGATACGCAGTATTTT | CSVEGALATDTQYF | TRBV29-1 | - | TRBJ2-3 | -
TGTGCCATCAGTGGTACAGGGGGCAAAAACATTCAGTACTTC | CAISGTGGKNIQYF | TRBV10-3 | - | TRBJ2-4 | TRBD1
TGTGCCAGCGCACCGGGACACCCCGTGATGAACACTGAAGCTTTCTTT | CASAPGHPVMNTEAFF | TRBV18 | - | TRBJ1-1 | -
TGTGCCAGCAGCCAGGACCTAGCGGGGGGTTCTCGTAAGTTCTTC | CASSQDLAGGSRKFF | TRBV4-2 | - | TRBJ2-1 | TRBD2
TGTGCCAGCAGCTTTTTCCCGACAGGGGGGAACACTGAAGCTTTCTTT | CASSFFPTGGNTEAFF | TRBV11-2 | once | TRBJ1-1 | TRBD1
TGTGCCAGCACCCCGGGACACCCCCAAGAGACCCAGTACTTC | CASTPGHPQETQYF | TRBV12-3/TRBV12-4 | - | TRBJ2-5 | -
TGTGCCAGCAGCTTAGGAAGCGGGAGTTCAGATACGCAGTATTTT | CASSLGSGSSDTQYF | TRBV7-6 | - | TRBJ2-3 | TRBD2
TGCGCCAGCAGCCAAGTAGACACTGAAGCTTTCTTT | CASSQVDTEAFF | TRBV4-3 | - | TRBJ1-1 | -
TGTGCCAGCAGGGACCAACAGGGATTTAGCACAGATACGCAGTATTTT | CASRDQQGFSTDTQYF | TRBV2 | - | TRBJ2-3 | -
TGTGCCAGCAGCTTTAAAGAGACCCAGTACTTC | CASSFKETQYF | TRBV11-1 | - | TRBJ2-5 | -
TGTGCCAGCAGTTCCGGCCCGCGCGGGGGCCTCACAGATACGCAGTATTTT | CASSSGPRGGLTDTQYF | TRBV28 | - | TRBJ2-3 | -
TGTGCCAGCAGCTCAGAGGACAGGCTTGGCTACGAGCAGTACTTC | CASSSEDRLGYEQYF | TRBV7-9 | - | TRBJ2-7 | TRBD1
TGTGCCACCAGTGATACTGGGGGCGCACGAGAGACCCAGTACTTC | CATSDTGGARETQYF | TRBV24-1 | - | TRBJ2-5 | -
TGTGCCAGCAACCCTTGGGGCGGGGGGGCCAATGAGCAGTTCTTC | CASNPWGGGANEQFF | TRBV13 | - | TRBJ2-1 | TRBD2
TGTGCCACCGGGGAGTCCCCATCCGGCGAGCAGTACTTC | CATGESPSGEQYF | TRBV24-1 | - | TRBJ2-7 | -
TGTGCCAGCAGTTACTCGAGGACAGCGAACACTGAAGCTTTCTTT | CASSYSRTANTEAFF | TRBV6-2/TRBV6-3 | - | TRBJ1-1 | -
TGTGCCAGCAGCTCGGAGGCGGCAGGGGTTTACGAGCAGTACTTC | CASSSEAAGVYEQYF | TRBV21-1 | - | TRBJ2-7 | -
TGTGCCAGCAGCTGGACAGGGGCCTACGAGCAGTACTTC | CASSWTGAYEQYF | TRBV11-1 | - | TRBJ2-7 | TRBD1
TGTGCCAGCCGGCGGGACGGGTATACGCAGTATTTT | CASRRDGYTQYF | TRBV2 | - | TRBJ2-3 | -
TGCGCCAGCAGCCAAGCTTGGCCTAGCGGGAGCTACGAGCAGTACTTC | CASSQAWPSGSYEQYF | TRBV4-1 | - | TRBJ2-7 | TRBD2
TGCAGCGTTGTCTTGGGTCCTCCCTCTGGGGCCAACGTCCTGACTTTC | CSVVLGPPSGANVLTF | TRBV29-1 | once | TRBJ2-6 | -
TGTGCCAGCAGCCACATCCGGGATACGCAGTATTTT | CASSHIRDTQYF | TRBV11-1 | - | TRBJ2-3 | -
TGTGCCAGCAGCCGTAGGGCAGGGCAAGAGACCCAGTACTTC | CASSRRAGQETQYF | TRBV4-2 | once | TRBJ2-5 | -
TGCGCCAGTCACAGCGCCGAGGGGGGAAATAGCAATCAGCCCCAGCATTTT | CASHSAEGGNSNQPQHF | TRBV23-1 | - | TRBJ1-5 | -
TGTGCCAGCAGCCATCCAGGGTTGAACACTGAAGCTTTCTTT | CASSHPGLNTEAFF | TRBV14 | - | TRBJ1-1 | -
TGTGCCAGCAGTGATTTAGCGGGACAGGGGGCCGATGGCTACACCTTC | CASSDLAGQGADGYTF | TRBV2 | - | TRBJ1-2 | TRBD1
TGTGCCAGCAGTACCCGGACAGGGAGCCCCTACGAGCAGTACTTC | CASSTRTGSPYEQYF | TRBV6-1 | - | TRBJ2-7 | TRBD1
TGTGCCAGCGGCCTTATGGATGAGCAGTTCTTC | CASGLMDEQFF | TRBV13 | - | TRBJ2-1 | -
TGCGCCAGCAGCCAAGATACGGGGGCGAGGGCCTACGAGCAGTACTTC | CASSQDTGARAYEQYF | TRBV4-3 | few | TRBJ2-7 | -
TGCGCCAGCAGTGAAACCAGCTCCTACGAGCAGTACTTC | CASSETSSYEQYF | TRBV10-1 | - | TRBJ2-7 | -
TGCAGTGCTAGACGGCTAGCGGGGGGTCTCCGTCAATACAATGAGCAGTTCTTC | CSARRLAGGLRQYNEQFF | TRBV20-1 | once | TRBJ2-1 | TRBD2
TGCGCCAGCAGCCTTGGACAGGGGGGGAATAATTCACCCCTCCACTTT | CASSLGQGGNNSPLHF | TRBV4-1 | - | TRBJ1-6 | TRBD1
TGTGCCAGCAGCCAAGATAGCCTAGCGGACGCCTACGAGCAGTACTTC | CASSQDSLADAYEQYF | TRBV3-1 | - | TRBJ2-7 | TRBD2